This is a list of T cell receptor beta chains from one sample in a study of shared clonotypes between healthy human individuals. Clones were sequenced by immunoSEQ multiplex PCR, and TCRdb holds only the in-frame ones, with some missing. The sample carries over 850,000 clones, about four fifths recorded once. The sample taken for sequencing was memory CD4+ T cells from PBMCs. The source of these receptors is a young man in good health. Some clones in this sample may be carry-over from other donors' samples. Each CDR3 is given with its conserved first and last residue. The D gene is left open where the match is weak. The listing skips clone size in some rows; elsewhere it reads once, few, many or a size class.

>TRBJ2-7|once|-|TRBV6-6
CASSPTDYEQYF
TGTGCCAGCAGCCCGACAGACTACGAGCAGTACTTC
>TRBJ1-2|-|-|TRBV10-3
CAISSTGGGYGYTF
TGTGCCATCAGTTCCACAGGAGGGGGATATGGCTACACCTTC
>TRBJ2-3|once|TRBD2|TRBV18
CASSLGLAGAIDTQYF
TGTGCCAGCTCACTGGGACTAGCGGGAGCGATAGATACGCAGTATTTT
>TRBJ1-5|-|-|TRBV13
CASSLEQMYSNQPQHF
TGTGCCAGCAGCTTAGAACAGATGTATAGCAATCAGCCCCAGCATTTT
>TRBJ2-3|few|TRBD2|TRBV19
CASRTSGTDTQYF
TGTGCCTCCAGGACTAGCGGGACAGATACGCAGTATTTT
>TRBJ2-7|-|-|TRBV19
CASSPSSYNSYEQYF
TGTGCCAGTAGCCCATCGTCTTATAACTCCTACGAGCAGTACTTC
>TRBJ2-7|-|-|TRBV28
CASKLDSSYEQYF
TGTGCCAGCAAATTGGACAGCTCCTACGAGCAGTACTTC
>TRBJ2-1|-|TRBD2|TRBV9
CASSVRAGVYYEQFF
TGTGCCAGCAGCGTTCGAGCGGGAGTATACTATGAGCAGTTCTTC
>TRBJ2-7|-|TRBD2|TRBV7-8
CASSVLGLAATYEQYF
TGTGCCAGCAGCGTTCTAGGACTAGCGGCAACCTACGAGCAGTACTTC
>TRBJ2-2|many|-|TRBV9
CASSIPRDTGELFF
TGTGCCAGCAGCATCCCTCGGGACACCGGGGAGCTGTTTTTT
>TRBJ1-2|-|-|TRBV5-8
CASSLRGAEWVGYTF
TGTGCCAGCAGCTTGAGGGGGGCCGAGTGGGTCGGCTACACCTTC
>TRBJ2-2|-|-|TRBV5-1
CASSLSGLANTGELFF
TGCGCCAGCAGCCTAAGCGGCCTAGCGAACACCGGGGAGCTGTTTTTT
>TRBJ1-5|few|-|TRBV6-1
CASSEGGYQPQHF
TGTGCCAGCAGTGAAGGTGGGTATCAGCCCCAGCATTTT
>TRBJ1-1|-|-|TRBV29-1
CSGADSYTEAFF
TGCAGCGGGGCGGACAGTTACACTGAAGCTTTCTTT
>TRBJ2-7|-|TRBD1|TRBV2
CASREGGALREQYF
TGTGCCAGCAGGGAAGGGGGCGCCCTACGGGAGCAGTACTTC
>TRBJ1-4|few|TRBD1|TRBV7-9
CASSGDRRIEKLFF
TGTGCCAGCAGCGGGGACAGGCGAATTGAAAAACTGTTTTTT
>TRBJ2-7|few|-|TRBV2
CASSPGGTVYTYEQYF
TGTGCCAGCAGCCCGGGGGGGACAGTTTACACCTACGAGCAGTACTTC
>TRBJ2-7|-|TRBD2|TRBV10-3
CAIRMGGPSSYEQYF
TGTGCCATAAGAATGGGAGGGCCGAGCTCCTACGAGCAGTACTTC
>TRBJ2-5|few|-|TRBV6-5
CASSYPQETQYF
TGTGCCAGCAGTTACCCGCAAGAGACCCAGTACTTC
>TRBJ2-1|-|TRBD1|TRBV5-1
CASRQDPGTDKFF
TGCGCCAGCAGGCAAGATCCCGGGACAGATAAGTTCTTC
>TRBJ1-4|many|TRBD1|TRBV5-5
CASSLEGQGVGLFF
TGTGCCAGCAGCTTGGAGGGACAGGGCGTGGGACTGTTTTTT
>TRBJ2-5|-|-|TRBV25-1
CASNQLRDGQETQYF
TGTGCCAGCAATCAACTCAGGGATGGGCAAGAGACCCAGTACTTC
>TRBJ1-2|few|-|TRBV5-6
CASSLAVNQGGYTF
TGTGCCAGCAGCTTGGCCGTAAATCAGGGAGGCTACACCTTC
>TRBJ2-1|few|-|TRBV5-1
CASSSSGTYNEQFF
TGCGCCAGCAGCTCGAGCGGAACCTACAATGAGCAGTTCTTC
>TRBJ2-2|-|-|TRBV27
CASSLGAQANTGELFF
TGTGCCAGCAGTTTAGGGGCTCAAGCGAACACCGGGGAGCTGTTTTTT
>TRBJ2-7|few|TRBD1|TRBV4-3
CASSLHGGTGGEQYF
TGCGCCAGCAGCCTCCATGGGGGGACAGGCGGCGAGCAGTACTTC
>TRBJ1-3|once|TRBD1|TRBV6-5
CASSIRGVSGNTIYF
TGTGCCAGCAGCATCAGGGGGGTCTCTGGAAACACCATATATTTT
>TRBJ1-1|-|-|TRBV6-6
CASSFHDGNTEAFF
TGTGCCAGCAGTTTCCACGACGGGAACACTGAAGCTTTCTTT
>TRBJ2-7|-|TRBD2|TRBV27
CASSLGTGTTLPYEQYF
TGTGCCAGCAGTCTCGGCACCGGGACTACTCTTCCCTACGAGCAGTACTTC
>TRBJ2-7|-|TRBD2|TRBV7-2
CASSSGTSGFTYEQYF
TGTGCCAGCAGCTCTGGGACTAGCGGATTTACCTACGAGCAGTACTTC
>TRBJ2-7|few|TRBD1|TRBV4-3
CASSHPGQGGEQYF
TGCGCCAGCAGCCACCCCGGACAGGGGGGCGAGCAGTACTTC
>TRBJ2-1|-|TRBD2|TRBV6-6
CASSYRLADEQFF
TGTGCCAGCAGTTACCGACTAGCGGACGAGCAGTTCTTC
>TRBJ2-7|few|-|TRBV29-1
CSVEGSETDYEQYF
TGCAGCGTTGAAGGCTCAGAAACGGACTACGAGCAGTACTTC
>TRBJ1-1|-|-|TRBV5-1
CASSGQTEAFF
TGCGCCAGCAGCGGACAAACTGAAGCTTTCTTT
>TRBJ2-3|-|TRBD1|TRBV6-5
CAIRDRVTDTQYF
TGTGCCATCCGGGACAGGGTTACCGATACGCAGTATTTT
>TRBJ2-7|-|-|TRBV19
CASSFIGTSYEQYF
TGTGCCAGTAGCTTTATTGGGACAAGCTACGAGCAGTACTTC
>TRBJ2-3|-|TRBD2|TRBV19
CASSIWPSGAVDTQYF
TGTGCCAGTAGTATATGGCCTAGCGGGGCGGTAGATACGCAGTATTTT
>TRBJ2-5|once|TRBD2|TRBV9
CASSGGLAGVRETQYF
TGTGCCAGCAGCGGCGGACTAGCGGGAGTTCGAGAGACCCAGTACTTC
>TRBJ2-5|-|-|TRBV19
CASSSPGLGVTQYF
TGTGCCAGTAGTTCCCCGGGACTCGGGGTAACACAGTACTTC
>TRBJ1-1|-|-|TRBV2
CASRTGNTEAFF
TGTGCCAGCAGGACAGGGAACACTGAAGCTTTCTTT
>TRBJ1-2|-|-|TRBV11-2
CASSLSPLVYGYTF
TGTGCCAGCAGCTTATCTCCACTAGTATATGGCTACACCTTC
>TRBJ2-3|-|-|TRBV2
CASSEGRGPDTQYF
TGTGCCAGCAGTGAAGGGAGGGGCCCAGATACGCAGTATTTT
>TRBJ1-5|few|TRBD1|TRBV5-6
CASSLFRTGGTQPQHF
TGTGCCAGCAGCTTGTTCCGGACAGGGGGCACTCAGCCCCAGCATTTT
>TRBJ1-2|many|-|TRBV5-1
CASSPGRGRYGYTF
TGCGCCAGCAGCCCGGGTCGGGGTCGCTATGGCTACACCTTC
>TRBJ1-3|-|-|TRBV28
CASRAPGKENTIYF
TGTGCCAGCAGGGCCCCAGGGAAGGAAAACACCATATATTTT
>TRBJ1-2|few|-|TRBV7-2
CASSLAWGGSGYTF
TGTGCCAGCAGCTTAGCGTGGGGGGGATCAGGCTACACCTTC
>TRBJ2-3|few|TRBD2|TRBV5-4
CASSSRIGTSGIVTDTQYF
TGTGCCAGCAGCTCGCGTATCGGGACTAGCGGGATAGTGACAGATACGCAGTATTTT
>TRBJ2-5|-|-|TRBV29-1
CSVLVSQETQYF
TGCAGCGTTCTGGTCAGTCAAGAGACCCAGTACTTC
>TRBJ2-7|-|TRBD1|TRBV27
CASSRQGYEQYF
TGTGCCAGCAGTCGACAGGGTTACGAGCAGTACTTC
>TRBJ1-1|-|-|TRBV6-6
CASSTSLTRGGTEAFF
TGTGCCAGCAGTACCTCCTTGACCCGCGGAGGGACTGAAGCTTTCTTT
>TRBJ1-4|-|TRBD1|TRBV6-5
CASSRQGAKNEKLFF
TGTGCCAGCAGCCGACAGGGGGCGAAAAATGAAAAACTGTTTTTT
>TRBJ2-5|once|TRBD2|TRBV4-3
CASSQLPSGRGRETQYF
TGCGCCAGCAGCCAACTCCCTAGCGGTCGTGGGAGAGAGACCCAGTACTTC
>TRBJ2-5|few|TRBD1|TRBV6-1
CASSERRQGLWETQYF
TGTGCCAGCAGTGAAAGGCGACAGGGGTTATGGGAGACCCAGTACTTC
>TRBJ2-7|-|-|TRBV27
CASSTSPGTYEQYF
TGTGCCAGCAGTACCAGTCCGGGAACCTACGAGCAGTACTTC
>TRBJ2-3|-|-|TRBV18
CASSPQDRDTQYF
TGTGCCAGCTCACCCCAGGACAGAGATACGCAGTATTTT
>TRBJ2-5|-|-|TRBV28
CASSLSEETQYF
TGTGCCAGCAGTTTATCCGAAGAGACCCAGTACTTC
>TRBJ2-6|-|-|TRBV30
CAWSVADAGANVLTF
TGTGCCTGGAGTGTAGCTGACGCTGGGGCCAACGTCCTGACTTTC
>TRBJ2-7|-|-|TRBV2
CASSERDQVSYEQYF
TGTGCCAGCAGTGAGCGGGACCAAGTCTCCTACGAGCAGTACTTC
>TRBJ2-2|-|TRBD1|TRBV7-2
CASSSRDRVYTGELFF
TGTGCCAGCAGCTCACGGGACAGGGTTTACACCGGGGAGCTGTTTTTT
>TRBJ2-7|-|-|TRBV11-2
CASSLVGDSYEQYF
TGTGCCAGCAGCTTAGTGGGTGACTCCTACGAGCAGTACTTC